What follows is one T cell receptor beta chain and its context. The antigen this receptor binds is unknown. At one of its ends the junction is not consistent with the germline gene, which may arise from a read error. Unstimulated PBMCs, after thawing, were stained for CD3, CD4 and CD8 and then FACS-sorted into CD3+CD4+ and CD3+CD8+ populations. Randomization to immunosuppression withdrawal applied to every one of the 8 studied subjects. The Qiagen DNeasy Blood and Tissue Kit was used for genomic DNA isolation. Using immunoSEQ, frozen genomic DNA was subjected to high-throughput TCRbeta CDR3 sequencing, a process that included PCR amplification, mapping, bias correction and internal controls. Under the source paper's analysis protocol: Productive rearrangements were kept, and unique TCRbeta sequences were defined by CDR3 nucleotide sequence plus V and J gene. For classification of a sequence as donor-reactive, at least 5-fold expansion in CFSE-low cells relative to unstimulated pre-transplant cells and a frequency of at least 0.01% were required. Per-subject minimum frequency thresholds, based on the lowest-template unstimulated sample, ensured at least 90% detection power. Jensen-Shannon divergence between the top 1000 TCRbeta sequences post-transplant and pre-transplant was used to measure repertoire turnover. Changes in detection of donor-reactive sequences were assessed with two-sided Fisher's exact tests. TCRdb stores this immuneACCESS table with in-frame sequences only. Part of the clones is absent; in the studies checked, under half of the shortfall reflects unresolved V genes, and no reason is known for the rest. V and J calls and clone size follow that table, whereas D and trimming were derived from the DNA. The sample yields about 85,000 clones; 70% to 85% were counted once. The leading ten clones occupy approximately 0.45% of the sample.

The CDR3 runs 17 residues from the cysteine to the phenylalanine. Left in the record is the CDR3 DNA by itself, 51 bases read in frame from the first base. The germline V gene encodes CDR1 MNHEY and CDR2 SMNVEV (reference sequence). This record comes from a study of T cell clones after liver transplantation (dated by TCRdb to 2018 to 2020). Regarding the research as a whole: The samples were obtained from ITN030ST, a randomized trial that attempted immunosuppression withdrawal within 2 years after liver transplantation. Blood samples were collected pre-transplant, pre-randomization before withdrawal, and post-randomization after either complete withdrawal or failed withdrawal. Tolerance meant complete immunosuppression withdrawal for at least one year without liver enzymes rising beyond twice the upper limit of normal. Three of the eight recipients were HCV-positive; the others were transplanted for non-autoimmune, non-viral indications. The studied cohort comprised 8 liver transplant recipients, 3 classified as tolerant and 5 as non-tolerant. Until randomization at 12-24 months post-transplant, subjects were given standard immunosuppression, with no induction therapy. After a pre-transplant mixed lymphocyte reaction, TCRbeta sequencing was used to pinpoint donor-reactive T cell clones, which were subsequently tracked in post-transplant blood. As an antigen-independent comparator for the donor-reactive sequences, third party-reactive TCRbeta sequences from pre-transplant MLRs were identified as well. Broader findings and caveats from the paper: The conclusions were considered preliminary, being limited by small, heterogeneous patient numbers and non-standardized post-transplant time points. Low numbers of available donor cells limited the measurable donor-reactive repertoire in two subjects. Because no allograft tissue specimens were available, donor-reactive T cells may have migrated into the graft instead of being deleted. The decline in donor-reactive sequences exceeded the decline in third party-reactive sequences, suggesting partial antigen-specific deletion that was unrelated to withdrawal success. In most of the 8 subjects, regardless of tolerance or HCV status, circulating donor-reactive CD4 TCRbeta sequences dropped significantly post-transplant. After accounting for repertoire turnover, donor-reactive detection was significantly reduced in 7 of 8 subjects for CD4 and 8 of 8 for CD8.

This TCR came from a human patient who received a liver transplant. After a transplant, some of the T cells may come from the graft donor. The starting material was CD4+ T cells from blood, obtained 46 months after liver transplant. The chain is encoded by TRBV27 joined to TRBJ2-1, with 10 central nucleotides matching TRBD2. The DNA sequence is as follows: TGTGCCAGCAGTTTAGCACCTAGCGGGAGTTCCTTCAATGAGCAGTTCTTC. This codes for CASSLAPSGSSFNEQFF.